Listed here are 25 T cell receptor beta chains from one sample, sequenced in a study of identical twins. In TCRdb, the 5' RACE reads were re-called with MiXCR into one record per CDR3 protein. The table has about 690,000 distinct CDR3 sequences, less than 25% seen once. This sample also belongs to another study, concerning T cells expressing NK-cell markers.

Input material: PBMCs. Source of these receptors: a woman between 18 and 29 years old in good health.

This clonotype was counted between two and nine times. This chain links TRBV9 with TRBJ1-2; 7 bases map to TRBD1. There are 13 residues in the CDR3. The junction had 7 bases not matched to a gene; V was cut back by 3 bases and J by 8 bases. Germline assignment: CDR1 SGDLS and CDR2 YYNGEE. The CDR3 loop is CASSERQGRGYTF. In nucleotides, the CDR3 is TGTGCCAGCAGCGAACGACAGGGACGGGGCTACACCTTC.

This clonotype was found a few times. This rearrangement joins TRBV6-5 to TRBJ1-6; no clear D. The CDR3 totals 15 residues. Germline CDR1 reads MNHEY; CDR2 reads SVGAGI. Trimming removed 2 bases at V and 11 bases at J, with 16 bases between. CDR3 amino acids: CASSYLWRESAPLHF. DNA for the CDR3: TGTGCCAGCAGTTACCTTTGGCGAGAAAGTGCACCCCTCCACTTT.

V usage is TRBV5-1 and J usage is TRBJ2-3; perhaps TRBD1 as D (5 bases). Per germline, CDR1 SGHRS and CDR2 YFSETQ. The CDR3 has 15 residues. V dropped 0 bases and J dropped 0 bases, with 8 bases sitting between them. DNA of the CDR3: TGCGCCAGCAGCTTGGACAGGTCTAGCACAGATACGCAGTATTTT. Its translation is CASSLDRSSTDTQYF.

This clonotype was seen a handful of times. V usage is TRBV5-5 and J usage is TRBJ2-2; tentative D call: TRBD1 (5 bases). In germline, CDR1 is SGHKS, CDR2 YYEKEE (reference sequence). The CDR3 contains 14 residues. V was clipped by 0 bases and J by 9 bases, with 12 bases between them. Here the CDR3 reads CASSLEGAARELFF. Written as DNA, the CDR3 is TGTGCCAGCAGCTTGGAAGGGGCGGCCCGGGAGCTGTTTTTT.

This clonotype was seen at least ten times. The chain has TRBV11-2 and TRBJ2-1, with unresolved D. The CDR3 length is 11 residues. From germline, CDR1 is SGHAT and CDR2 FQNNGV. Trimming took 6 bases from V and 9 from J, leaving 9 bases between them. The chain's CDR3 is CASRRSAEQFF. The CDR3 DNA reads TGTGCCAGCAGGCGGTCCGCTGAGCAGTTCTTC.

The rearrangement uses TRBV15 and TRBJ2-3, with a tentative D call TRBD1 (5 bases). This CDR3 is built from 12 residues. Germline values: CDR1 LNHNV, CDR2 YYDKDF (reference sequence). Trimming removed 8 bases from V and 5 bases from J, with 11 bases in between. CDR3 DNA: TGTGCCACCGGGGCCTCTGGAGATACGCAGTATTTT. Amino acid sequence: CATGASGDTQYF.

The chain joins TRBV12-3 or TRBV12-4 to TRBJ2-7; D tentatively reads TRBD1 or TRBD2 (6 bases each). V shed 10 bases and J shed 5 bases, with 18 bases lying between them. The CDR3 loop spans 13 amino acids. In nucleotides, the CDR3 is TGTGCCATCTCCGTGGGGGGCGCGAACGAGCAGTACTTC. Translated: CAISVGGANEQYF.

The chain couples TRBV12-3 or TRBV12-4 to TRBJ2-1, with 9 nucleotides matching TRBD2. The CDR3 runs to 14 residues. Trimming at V came to 7 bases and at J to 2 bases, leaving 3 bases not matched to a gene. CDR3 nucleotides: TGTGCCAGCAAGGGACTAGCCCCCTACAATGAGCAGTTCTTC. It codes for CASKGLAPYNEQFF.

The chain employs TRBV7-2 and TRBJ2-7; D may be TRBD1 (5 bases). CDR3 size: 14 residues. Per germline, CDR1 SGHTA and CDR2 FQGNSA. With 2 bases removed from V and 2 bases from J, the gap between germline ends came to 10 bases. The DNA for the CDR3 is TGTGCCAGCAGCTTATTAGAAGGGGCCTACGAGCAGTACTTC. It specifies CASSLLEGAYEQYF.

The chain combines TRBV5-1 with TRBJ2-1; the D is unclear. V lost 5 bases and J lost 6, with 24 bases in between. The CDR3 extends over 17 amino acids. The germline V gene encodes CDR1 SGHRS and CDR2 YFSETQ. The CDR3 region is CASSTHNTGTTSNEQFF. The DNA of the CDR3 is TGCGCCAGCAGTACGCACAACACTGGAACCACCTCCAATGAGCAGTTCTTC.

This clonotype has at least ten counts. J is TRBJ1-1 and V is TRBV12-3 or TRBV12-4, with D maybe TRBD1 (6 bases). The CDR3 covers 13 residues. The V end was cut by 5 bases, the J end by 4 bases, with 11 bases between. The CDR3 reads CASSGGGITEAFF. The CDR3 DNA follows: TGTGCCAGCAGTGGAGGGGGAATCACTGAAGCTTTCTTT.

This chain uses TRBV7-8 with TRBJ2-1; TRBD1 matches 10 bases. CDR1 SGHVS and CDR2 FQNEAQ come from the germline V gene. Trimming removed 8 bases from V and 5 bases from J; junction bases left unmatched: 3. This CDR3 contains 13 residues. The CDR3 protein is CASRDRGHNEQFF. The CDR3 DNA sequence: TGTGCCAGCCGGGACAGGGGCCACAATGAGCAGTTCTTC. Drawing the rest from reference TRBV7-8 and TRBJ2-1, the complete variable domain is GAGVSQSPRYKVAKRGQDVALRCDPISGHVSLFWYQQALGQGPEFLTYFQNEAQLDKSGLPSDRFFAERPEGSVSTLKIQRTQQEDSAVYLCASRDRGHNEQFFGPGTRLTVL.

This chain connects TRBV15 to TRBJ2-7, with 8 nucleotides matching TRBD1. Per germline, CDR1 LNHNV and CDR2 YYDKDF (reference sequence). This CDR3 region has 15 residues. The V segment lost 0 bases and the J segment 5 bases; nucleotides outside the gene matches: 6. The CDR3 bases are TGTGCCACCAGCAGAGATGGACAGGGCTTAAACGAGCAGTACTTC. This codes for CATSRDGQGLNEQYF. Full variable domain (outside the CDR3, taken from reference TRBV15 and TRBJ2-7): DAMVIQNPRYQVTQFGKPVTLSCSQTLNHNVMYWYQQKSSQAPKLLFHYYDKDFNNEADTPDNFQSRRPNTSFCFLDIRSPGLGDTAMYLCATSRDGQGLNEQYFGPGTRLTVT.

The chain joins TRBV12-3 or TRBV12-4 to TRBJ2-2; 7 bases fit TRBD1. Unmatched junction bases numbered 3, after V lost 5 bases and J lost 6 bases. CDR3 length: 13 amino acids. The CDR3 here is CASSPGQPGELFF. CDR3 in DNA: TGTGCCAGCAGTCCGGGACAGCCCGGGGAGCTGTTTTTT.

The chain has TRBV28 and TRBJ2-1, with D possibly called TRBD1 or TRBD2 (7 bases each). Germline V gene data show CDR1 as MDHEN and CDR2 as SYDVKM. This CDR3 contains 13 residues. CDR3 amino acids: CVLSGGAGNEQFF. CDR3 DNA: TGTGTCTTATCAGGGGGGGCCGGCAATGAGCAGTTCTTC.

This clonotype was observed a handful of times. The chain links TRBV5-1 to TRBJ2-3; TRBD2 matches 13 bases. Germline V gene data show CDR1 as SGHRS and CDR2 as YFSETQ. V was pared by 4 bases and J by 0 bases, with 2 bases of the junction left unmatched. The CDR3 has 16 amino acids. The CDR3 DNA is TGCGCCAGCAGCCGGGGACTAGCGGGAAGCACAGATACGCAGTATTTT. Its protein product is CASSRGLAGSTDTQYF.

J is TRBJ1-2 and V is TRBV6-2 or TRBV6-3; 9 bases map to TRBD1. The CDR3 runs to 15 residues. Germline assignment: CDR1 MNHEY and CDR2 SVGEGT. Trimming at V came to 7 bases and at J to 7 bases, leaving 13 bases not matched to a gene. CDR3 DNA: TGTGCCAGCAACCACCGGACAGGGGCCTTACTTGGCTACACCTTC. This gives the protein CASNHRTGALLGYTF.

This clonotype occurred many times. J is TRBJ2-3 and V is TRBV20-1; weak D call: TRBD1 (5 bases). The CDR3 loop spans 13 amino acids. Germline CDR1 reads DFQATT; CDR2 reads SNEGSKA (reference sequence). Trimming removed 1 base at V and 2 bases at J, with 7 bases between. CDR3 amino acids: CSARAGHTDTQYF. In nucleotides, the CDR3 is TGCAGTGCTAGAGCAGGGCACACAGATACGCAGTATTTT.

There are many counts of this clonotype. This sequence joins TRBV5-1 and TRBJ1-4; D might be TRBD1 (5 bases). V was clipped by 2 bases and J by 7 bases, with 12 bases between them. The length of the CDR3 is 14 residues. Germline CDR1 and CDR2: SGHRS and YFSETQ. CDR3 sequence reads: CASSFAQGGEKLFF. CDR3 in DNA: TGCGCCAGCAGCTTCGCGCAGGGTGGTGAAAAACTGTTTTTT. The entire variable domain, with the rest obtained from reference TRBV5-1 and TRBJ1-4, is as follows: KAGVTQTPRYLIKTRGQQVTLSCSPISGHRSVSWYQQTPGQGLQFLFEYFSETQRNKGNFPGRFSGRQFSNSRSEMNVSTLELGDSALYLCASSFAQGGEKLFFGSGTQLSVL.

As concerns this clonotype: A much more abundant neighbour one base away suggests this may be a read error. The rearrangement links TRBV9 to TRBJ1-1; D gene uncertain. The CDR3 loop spans 11 amino acids. Per germline, CDR1 SGDLS and CDR2 YYNGEE. The V gene lost 5 bases and the J gene lost 5 bases, with 7 bases spanning the gap. The CDR3 protein is CASSSRTEAFF. Here the CDR3 DNA reads TGTGCCAGCAGTTCAAGGACTGAAGCTTTCTTT.

This chain connects TRBV6-1 to TRBJ2-1, with unresolved D. Germline V gene sequence: CDR1 MNHNS, CDR2 SASEGT. V lost 5 bases and J 0 bases, leaving 17 bases between the germline ends. CDR3 length: 17 residues. As DNA, the CDR3 is TGTGCCAGCAGTCTCTCCGGTCCTGAGGCCTCCTACAATGAGCAGTTCTTC. Translation gives CASSLSGPEASYNEQFF.

There are a few counts of this clonotype. V and J are TRBV25-1 and TRBJ1-5, with D hard to call. The V gene lost 2 bases and the J gene lost 5 bases, with 10 bases spanning the gap. Germline values: CDR1 MGHDK, CDR2 SYGVNS. The CDR3 length is 14 residues. CDR3 DNA: TGTGCCAGCAGTGAACCTGGGGAGCATCAGCCCCAGCATTTT. Protein sequence: CASSEPGEHQPQHF.

The V and J genes are TRBV12-3 or TRBV12-4 and TRBJ2-5, with 13 positions matching TRBD2. This CDR3 has 18 residues. V trimming: 1 base; J trimming: 1 base; junction bases outside the gene matches: 6. CDR3: CASSLVGGTSGAQETQYF. The DNA of the CDR3 is TGTGCCAGCAGTTTAGTAGGAGGGACTAGCGGGGCCCAAGAGACCCAGTACTTC.

V usage is TRBV18 and J usage is TRBJ2-1; the match to TRBD1 covers 8 bases. The CDR3 is 20 amino acids. The germline V gene encodes CDR1 KGHSH and CDR2 LQKENI. Trimming at V came to 3 bases and at J to 6 bases, leaving 22 bases not matched to a gene. CDR3 DNA: TGTGCCAGCTCACCTTCGAGTGCGTGGATTAGGACAGGGAGTTCCAATGAGCAGTTCTTC. Translated, it gives CASSPSSAWIRTGSSNEQFF.

This chain links TRBV20-1 with TRBJ2-3; possibly TRBD2 for D (6 bases). With 3 bases removed from V and 4 bases from J, the gap between germline ends came to 20 bases. This CDR3 spans 16 amino acids. Per the germline V gene, CDR1 is DFQATT and CDR2 is SNEGSKA (reference sequence). This CDR3 reads CSASSVWGSGSDTQYF. The DNA for the CDR3 is TGCAGTGCTAGCTCGGTCTGGGGTAGCGGATCAGATACGCAGTATTTT.